This T cell receptor (beta chain) was observed in a study of shared clonotypes between healthy human individuals. The CDR3 is 16 residues long. The V gene lost 6 bases and the J gene lost 4 bases, with 19 bases spanning the gap. Germline-derived CDR1 and CDR2 are MDHEN and SYDVKM. Only in-frame clones appear in the TCRdb table, and some are missing; sequencing was by immunoSEQ multiplex PCR. The sample holds 780,000 or so clones, 72% seen once. The chain joins TRBV28 to TRBJ1-5, with D possibly TRBD1 on 5 matching bases. Specimen: memory CD4+ T cells sorted from blood. Subset defined: CD45RA-negative fraction. This sequence originates from a woman aged 30 to 39 in good health. DNA of the CDR3: TGTGCCAGCAGCCCTCCGGGACCACTACGAAATCAGCCCCAGCATTTT. The encoded protein is CASSPPGPLRNQPQHF.